Listed below are T cell receptor beta chains from one sample, sequenced in a study of blood T cell repertoires in COVID-19. Clones were sequenced by immunoSEQ multiplex PCR, and TCRdb holds only the in-frame ones, with some missing. The sample has some 190,000 clones; 82% are singletons. Sequenced material: peripheral blood. These receptors all come from a woman at least 80 years old with active or convalescent COVID-19. Each CDR3 is given with its conserved first and last residue. The D gene is left open where the match is weak. Some rows have no size entry. The others give once, few or many, or a class for an expanded clone.

CDR3 protein,CDR3 DNA,D gene,J gene,V gene,clone size
CASSPGGGSGNTIYF,TGTGCCAGCAGCCCCGGGGGGGGCTCTGGAAACACCATATATTTT,.,TRBJ1-3,TRBV9,.
CASSLDMHYGYTF,TGCGCCAGCAGCTTGGACATGCACTATGGCTACACCTTC,.,TRBJ1-2,TRBV5-1,.
CASLPGVAGYGYTF,TGTGCCAGTCTCCCTGGAGTCGCGGGCTATGGCTACACCTTC,.,TRBJ1-2,TRBV19,.
CASSQDSRLAGGISYNEQFF,TGCGCCAGCAGCCAAGATAGTCGACTAGCGGGAGGAATCTCCTACAATGAGCAGTTCTTC,TRBD2,TRBJ2-1,TRBV4-1,few
CASSRRADQYF,TGTGCCAGCAGCCGACGAGCGGACCAGTACTTC,.,TRBJ2-5,TRBV12-3/TRBV12-4,once
CSARGGYEQYF,TGCAGTGCTAGGGGGGGGTACGAGCAGTACTTC,TRBD2,TRBJ2-7,TRBV20-1,once
CASSEVGQRGEKLFF,TGTGCCAGCAGTGAAGTCGGCCAGAGAGGCGAAAAACTGTTTTTT,.,TRBJ1-4,TRBV2,.
CASRSAGQPYEQYF,TGTGCCAGCAGGTCCGCGGGACAGCCCTACGAGCAGTACTTC,.,TRBJ2-7,TRBV3-1/TRBV3-2,.
CATSGIGDRGRDEQFF,TGTGCCACCAGTGGAATAGGGGACAGGGGGCGGGATGAGCAGTTCTTC,TRBD1,TRBJ2-1,TRBV24-1,.
CASSDVLDRYEQFF,TGTGCCAGCAGTGATGTCCTTGATCGGTATGAGCAGTTCTTC,.,TRBJ2-1,TRBV6-1,.
CASSNRDSASGNTIYF,TGCGCCAGCAGCAACCGGGACAGCGCATCTGGAAACACCATATATTTT,TRBD1,TRBJ1-3,TRBV5-1,.
CASSLDMNTEAFF,TGTGCCAGCAGTTTAGACATGAACACTGAAGCTTTCTTT,.,TRBJ1-1,TRBV12-3/TRBV12-4,.
CASTKGGGYSNQPQHF,TGTGCCAGTACCAAAGGGGGGGGTTATAGCAATCAGCCCCAGCATTTT,.,TRBJ1-5,TRBV19,.
CASSLQGLGYSNQPQHF,TGTGCCAGCAGTTTACAGGGGTTGGGGTATAGCAATCAGCCCCAGCATTTT,.,TRBJ1-5,TRBV28,few
CASSGGKSGRPASLISTDTQYF,TGTGCCAGCAGCGGAGGGAAAAGCGGGAGGCCGGCTTCGTTAATAAGCACAGATACGCAGTATTTT,TRBD2,TRBJ2-3,TRBV9,.
CASSRTGQSQYF,TGTGCCAGCAGCAGGACAGGGCAATCCCAGTACTTC,TRBD1,TRBJ2-5,TRBV5-6,once
CASSPYGTGAWGYTF,TGTGCCAGCAGCCCCTACGGGACAGGGGCATGGGGCTACACCTTC,TRBD1,TRBJ1-2,TRBV11-2,.
CASSQLAGGGNEQFF,TGTGCCAGCAGTCAACTAGCGGGAGGGGGCAATGAGCAGTTCTTC,TRBD2,TRBJ2-1,TRBV7-9,.
CASRNRGDNQPQHF,TGTGCCAGCAGGAACAGGGGTGACAATCAGCCCCAGCATTTT,TRBD1,TRBJ1-5,TRBV6-5,.
CASSQVSGQGYEQYF,TGCGCCAGCAGCCAAGTTTCCGGACAGGGTTACGAGCAGTACTTC,TRBD1,TRBJ2-7,TRBV4-1,.
CASSPNRGWGDGYTF,TGTGCCAGCAGCCCAAACAGGGGGTGGGGCGATGGCTACACCTTC,.,TRBJ1-2,TRBV21-1,.
CASSLEGMKQFF,TGTGCCAGCAGCTTAGAGGGGATGAAGCAGTTCTTC,.,TRBJ2-1,TRBV7-9,.
CASSPWGGADSPLHF,TGTGCCAGCAGCCCCTGGGGGGGGGCTGATTCACCCCTCCACTTT,.,TRBJ1-6,TRBV6-6,.
CASSLPHPQGKYGYTF,TGTGCCAGCAGTTTACCCCATCCACAGGGGAAGTATGGCTACACCTTC,TRBD1,TRBJ1-2,TRBV28,.